This TCR beta chain was captured in a study of T cell repertoires in cytomegalovirus infection. TCRdb used MiXCR to reprocess the reads, holding one entry per CDR3 protein. The table includes over 150,000 distinct CDR3 sequences, approximately 15% detected once. V was pared by 8 bases and J by 5 bases, with 12 bases between. The CDR3 length is 11 residues. Germline values: CDR1 SQVTM, CDR2 ANQGSEA. V is TRBV29-1 and J is TRBJ1-1; D uncertain. The sample was PBMCs. This TCR was sampled from a human donor in good health (CMV status not recorded). Some clones in this sample may be carry-over from other donors' samples. As DNA, the CDR3 is TGCAGCCCCCGGCAAACTACTGAAGCTTTCTTT. It codes for CSPRQTTEAFF.